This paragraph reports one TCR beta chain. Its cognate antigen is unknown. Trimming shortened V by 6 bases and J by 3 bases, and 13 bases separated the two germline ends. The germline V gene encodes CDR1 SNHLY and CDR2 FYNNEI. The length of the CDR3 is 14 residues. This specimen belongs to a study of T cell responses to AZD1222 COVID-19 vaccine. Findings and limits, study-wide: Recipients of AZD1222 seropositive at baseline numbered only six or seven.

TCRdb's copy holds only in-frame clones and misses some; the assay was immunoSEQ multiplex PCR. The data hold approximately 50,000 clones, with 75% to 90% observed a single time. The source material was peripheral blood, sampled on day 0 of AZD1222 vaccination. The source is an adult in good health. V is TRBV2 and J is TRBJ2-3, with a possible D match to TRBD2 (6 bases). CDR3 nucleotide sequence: TGTGCCAGCAGCCCGACTAGGAAGACAGATACGCAGTATTTT. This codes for CASSPTRKTDTQYF.